This T cell receptor (beta chain) derives from a study of CD8 T cells in Susac syndrome. Study-level information: There were five or six sequenced Susac syndrome patients with active disease and roughly 8 in remission.

The CDR3 extends over 16 amino acids. CDR1 SGHRS and CDR2 YFSETQ come from the germline V gene. cDNA came from roughly 0.53 to 1 ug RNA primed by random hexamers. Coverage of TCR beta CDR3 amplification by immunoSEQ multiplex PCR extended to 54 Vbeta and 13 Jbeta. TCRdb processed the immunoSEQ multiplex PCR reads anew with MiXCR; each CDR3 protein has one entry. This sample carries around 110,000 distinct CDR3 sequences, approximately 94% of them seen once, and the ten largest clones take 0.41%. Regarding this clonotype: A junction end diverges from the germline sequence, so it may reflect a read error.

Sequenced input: CD8+ T cells from PBMCs. The V gene is TRBV5-1, the J gene TRBJ2-5, with 8 bases fitting TRBD1. This TCR was recovered from a human donor with Susac syndrome. DNA for the CDR3: TGCGCCAGCAGCCCGGAACCGGACAGGGCGCAAGGGACCCAGTACTTC. It is translated as CASSPEPDRAQGTQYF.